This TCR beta chain emerged from a study of T cells expressing NK-cell markers. TCRdb reworked the 5' RACE reads into one entry per CDR3 protein, no DNA. This table holds about 390,000 distinct CDR3 sequences. CDR3 size: 13 residues. The sequence came from a woman between 50 and 59 years old in good health. Sequencing used blood T cells: a sorted CD56 or NKG2C T cell subset, CD4+ or CD8+ T cells, or bulk PBMC T cells (not recorded which). The gene calls are TRBV12-3 or TRBV12-4 and TRBJ2-1; the TCRdb D gene call, TRBD2, has no DNA to confirm it. The CDR3 reads CASRGTRIDEQFF.